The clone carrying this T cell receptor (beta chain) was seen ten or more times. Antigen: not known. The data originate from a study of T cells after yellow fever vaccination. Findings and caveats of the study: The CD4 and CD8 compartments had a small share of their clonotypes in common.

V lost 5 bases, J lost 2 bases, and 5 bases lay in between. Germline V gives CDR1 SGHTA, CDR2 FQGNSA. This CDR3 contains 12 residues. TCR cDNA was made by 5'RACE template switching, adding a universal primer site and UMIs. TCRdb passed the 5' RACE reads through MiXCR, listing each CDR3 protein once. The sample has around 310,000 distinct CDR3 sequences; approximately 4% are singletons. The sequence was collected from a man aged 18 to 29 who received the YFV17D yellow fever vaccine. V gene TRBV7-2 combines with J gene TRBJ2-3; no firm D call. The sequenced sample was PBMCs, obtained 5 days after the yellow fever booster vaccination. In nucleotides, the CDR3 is TGTGCCAGCAGCACGCTCACAGATACGCAGTATTTT. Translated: CASSTLTDTQYF.